This TCR beta chain was identified in a study of blood T cell repertoires in COVID-19. Whole-study context: Sample material is recorded as cDNA or gDNA derived from T cells, B-cell-depleted T cells, or PBMCs.

Categorization into cohorts depended on clinical history that participants reported. Trimming pared 4 bases from V and 4 bases from J, leaving 12 bases between. This CDR3 has 14 amino acids. CDR1 and CDR2 from the germline V gene are SGHKS and YYEKEE (reference sequence). Study processing details: Reference gene primer amplification gave estimated nucleated cell counts. The data were produced by immunoSEQ multiplex PCR, yet TCRdb's version contains in-frame clones alone and is incomplete. V, J and clone size derive from that table, while D and trimming were established from the DNA sequence. The sample contains around 250,000 clones, roughly nine tenths of which appear only once.

The V and J genes are TRBV5-5 and TRBJ2-1; D is possibly TRBD2 (6 bases). The clonotype was recovered from a human donor in a cohort exposed to, infected with or recovered from COVID-19 (not recorded which). The donor label of this sample is uncertain. The material sequenced was PBMCs or T cells enriched from blood (not recorded which). In DNA, the CDR3 is TGTGCCAGCAGCACCTCTAGCGCATACAATGAGCAGTTCTTC. Its translation: CASSTSSAYNEQFF.